This paragraph reports one TCR beta chain. Its specificity is not known. This sample was taken from a study of Ad26.COV2.S vaccination and SARS-CoV-2 variants. Study details: Donor allocation was to the COV1001 Ad26.COV2.S trial arm. Points from the study as a whole: Placebo recipients trailed vaccine recipients in spike-specific TCR breadth. The TCR breadth and depth analyses may have produced an underestimate of total T cell responses.

The repertoire was sequenced with immunoSEQ multiplex PCR; TCRdb's copy has only in-frame clones and lacks some. The data hold some 320,000 clones, with about 86% observed a single time. Treatment reported: some 20 received Ad26.COV2.S at low or high dose, single or two shots; 5 received placebo; per-sample allocation not given. Repertoires come from day 63 after the first vaccine or placebo injection. Adults aged 18-55 years in Boston included the donor. CDR1 and CDR2 from the germline V gene are SNHLY and FYNNEI. With 6 bases removed from V and 3 bases from J, the gap between germline ends came to 15 bases. This CDR3 comprises 15 residues.

The V call is TRBV2, the J call TRBJ2-1; tentative D call: TRBD1 (6 bases). This TCR was sampled from a person aged 18-65 years who received the Ad26.COV2.S COVID-19 vaccine or a placebo. The specimen was peripheral blood, collected in a trial of Ad26.COV2.S vaccine versus placebo. The CDR3 protein is CASRTGTTNYNEQFF. CDR3 bases: TGTGCCAGCAGAACCGGGACAACCAACTACAATGAGCAGTTCTTC.